This T cell receptor beta chain was found in a study of T cell responses to AZD1222 COVID-19 vaccine. With regard to this clone: Its cognate antigen is unknown.

Profiling relied on immunoSEQ multiplex PCR, and the TCRdb table lists in-frame clones only, not all of them. The sample holds some 150,000 clones, about nine tenths seen once. Germline CDR1 is LGHDT and CDR2 is YNNKEL (reference sequence). The CDR3 totals 15 residues. V gave up 1 base and J gave up 6 bases; unmatched junction bases: 4. Study outcomes and limitations: At baseline, just five to seven AZD1222 recipients tested seropositive.

J is TRBJ1-3 and V is TRBV3-1 (or the pseudogene TRBV3-2); TRBD1 agrees at 9 bases. The clonotype was recovered from an adult who received the AZD1222 COVID-19 vaccine. The sequences come from peripheral blood, collected 28 days after the second AZD1222 dose. CDR3 nucleotide sequence: TGTGCCAGCAGCCAAGGGACAGGGGCTCAAAACACCATATATTTT. Amino acid sequence: CASSQGTGAQNTIYF.